These 20 T cell receptor beta chains share one sample of origin, sequenced in a study of blood T cells in healthy people across ages. For the second PCR, which ran for 7 to 11 cycles, a sample-barcoded 5' primer and a J-beta primer mix were used. TCRdb reprocessed the 5' RACE reads with MiXCR, giving one entry per CDR3 protein. The repertoire holds about 570,000 distinct CDR3 sequences, with approximately 27% as singletons. The source material was blood. Receptors originate from a woman aged 70 to 79 in good health.

In this sample, this clonotype turned up a few times. The chain recombines TRBV7-2 with TRBJ2-5; 8 nucleotides line up with TRBD2. With V trimmed by 3 bases and J by 6 bases, 9 bases remained unmatched. The CDR3 totals 15 residues. Germline CDR1 SGHTA, CDR2 FQGNSA. The CDR3: CASSFVRGGRKTQYF. For the CDR3, the DNA is TGTGCCAGCAGCTTCGTCCGGGGGGGGAGAAAGACCCAGTACTTC.

This clonotype was recorded once. The gene calls are TRBV4-3 and TRBJ1-2, with D unresolved. Trimming removed 0 bases from V and 4 bases from J, with 12 bases in between. The CDR3 is made up of 15 amino acids. CDR1 is LGHNA and CDR2 is YSLEER in the germline V gene. The CDR3 reads CASSQEVPGGYGYTF. CDR3 coding DNA: TGCGCCAGCAGCCAAGAGGTTCCCGGAGGCTATGGCTACACCTTC.

This clonotype was detected ten times or more. This rearrangement joins TRBV7-2 to TRBJ2-5; 15 nucleotides align to TRBD2. The junction had 5 bases not matched to a gene; V was cut back by 5 bases and J by 4 bases. Germline CDR1 is SGHTA and CDR2 is FQGNSA. This CDR3 is built from 16 residues. The CDR3 sequence: CASSGTSGGNGETQYF. CDR3 DNA: TGTGCCAGCAGCGGGACTAGCGGGGGGAATGGAGAGACCCAGTACTTC.

On this clonotype itself: At one end, the junction sequence differs from germline, possibly due to a read error. The chain employs TRBV5-1 and TRBJ1-1; D is possibly TRBD1 (5 bases). CDR3 length: 14 amino acids. Looked up from germline, CDR1 is SGHRS and CDR2 is YFSETQ. The CDR3 here is CACRVGGSRAEAFF. CDR3 bases: TGCGCCTGCAGAGTTGGGGGGTCGAGGGCTGAAGCTTTCTTT.

The chain employs TRBV5-1 and TRBJ2-7; TRBD1 matches at 7 bases. The CDR3 is made up of 14 amino acids. The J segment lost 3 bases and the V segment lost 6 bases, leaving 9 bases of the junction unmatched. Germline assignment: CDR1 SGHRS and CDR2 YFSETQ. CDR3 sequence: CASNPEGAVYEQYF. The DNA of the CDR3 is TGCGCCAGCAACCCTGAGGGGGCGGTCTACGAGCAGTACTTC. Filled out from reference TRBV5-1 and TRBJ2-7, the complete variable domain reads KAGVTQTPRYLIKTRGQQVTLSCSPISGHRSVSWYQQTPGQGLQFLFEYFSETQRNKGNFPGRFSGRQFSNSRSEMNVSTLELGDSALYLCASNPEGAVYEQYFGPGTRLTVT.

The chain combines TRBV6-5 with TRBJ1-1; no clear D. The V gene's germline CDR1 is MNHEY and CDR2 SVGAGI. This CDR3 region has 15 residues. Trimming shortened V by 6 bases and J by 0 bases, and 14 bases separated the two germline ends. The CDR3 DNA follows: TGTGCCAGCAGCACTACGACGGTCATGAACACTGAAGCTTTCTTT. Residues: CASSTTTVMNTEAFF.

This clonotype has at least ten counts. The chain couples TRBV12-3 or TRBV12-4 to TRBJ2-5; TRBD2 aligns across 10 bases. The CDR3 length is 15 residues. The J segment lost 5 bases and the V segment lost 4 bases, leaving 7 bases of the junction unmatched. CDR3 coding DNA: TGTGCCAGCAGTTCCAGCGGGGGGGCCTATGAGACCCAGTACTTC. This sequence encodes CASSSSGGAYETQYF.

In this sample, this clonotype turned up a few times. The chain uses TRBV11-2 and TRBJ1-2; D perhaps matches TRBD1 (6 bases). CDR1 and CDR2 (germline): SGHAT, FQNNGV. Trimming removed 1 base at V and 2 bases at J, with 14 bases between. The CDR3 length is 16 residues. As DNA, the CDR3 is TGTGCCAGCAGCTTAGCGCCTCTTACAGGGAACTATGGCTACACCTTC. This codes for CASSLAPLTGNYGYTF.

The chain couples TRBV20-1 to TRBJ2-4, with TRBD1 matching over 7 bases. The ends lost 5 bases at V and 1 base at J; junction bases unmatched: 8. This CDR3 has 15 residues. Germline V gene sequence: CDR1 DFQATT, CDR2 SNEGSKA (reference sequence). CDR3 amino acids: CSAFDRVAAKNIQYF. In DNA, the CDR3 is TGCAGTGCTTTCGACAGGGTGGCGGCCAAAAACATTCAGTACTTC.

V gene TRBV29-1 combines with J gene TRBJ2-4, with 11 bases fitting TRBD1. The V and J ends lost 4 bases and 0 bases, in that order; junction bases with no gene match: 8. The CDR3 sequence is 17 residues long. Germline assignment: CDR1 SQVTM and CDR2 ANQGSEA. The chain's CDR3 is CSVVGQGGELAKNIQYF. CDR3 in DNA: TGCAGCGTTGTGGGACAGGGGGGGGAGTTAGCCAAAAACATTCAGTACTTC.

This clonotype was counted between two and nine times. The chain recombines TRBV7-2 with TRBJ1-2; tentatively, D is TRBD1 (6 bases). Germline-derived CDR1 and CDR2 are SGHTA and FQGNSA. The CDR3 totals 18 residues. Deletions cut 8 bases from V and 4 bases from J, with 29 bases between. The CDR3 here is CASARGGESNSISYGYTF. DNA for the CDR3: TGTGCCAGCGCAAGGGGGGGGGAGTCCAATAGTATTTCCTATGGCTACACCTTC. The whole variable domain, remainder taken from reference TRBV7-2 and TRBJ1-2, is GAGVSQSPSNKVTEKGKDVELRCDPISGHTALYWYRQSLGQGLEFLIYFQGNSAPDKSGLPSDRFSAERTGGSVSTLTIQRTQQEDSAVYLCASARGGESNSISYGYTFGSGTRLTVV.

The CDR3 coding sequence is TGCAGTCCTCTAGGACATTCACAGGGAGGGAGAGAGACCCAGTACTTC. This sequence encodes CSPLGHSQGGRETQYF. The chain couples TRBV20-1 to TRBJ2-5, with a possible D match to TRBD2 (7 bases). This CDR3 comprises 16 residues. Deletions cut 8 bases from V and 4 bases from J, with 26 bases between. Germline CDR1 is DFQATT and CDR2 is SNEGSKA (reference sequence).

This chain connects TRBV27 to TRBJ2-4, with no clear D. The germline CDR1 and CDR2 sequences are MNHEY and SMNVEV (reference sequence). Deletions cut 4 bases from V and 2 bases from J, with 9 bases between. The CDR3 runs 14 residues. CDR3 sequence reads: CASSSLVTKNIQYF. CDR3 DNA: TGTGCCAGCAGTTCTCTGGTAACCAAAAACATTCAGTACTTC.

This clonotype was observed at least ten times. The chain uses TRBV4-1 and TRBJ2-5, with D uncertain. Germline V gene lookup returns CDR1 MGHRA and CDR2 YSYEKL. The CDR3 runs 13 residues. Trimming cost V 2 bases and J 4 bases, with 8 bases left between them. CDR3 region: CASSQRTGETQYF. The CDR3 nucleotides are TGCGCCAGCAGCCAACGGACCGGAGAGACCCAGTACTTC.

The rearrangement links TRBV27 to TRBJ2-5; D gene ambiguous. Per the germline V gene, CDR1 is MNHEY and CDR2 is SMNVEV (reference sequence). The CDR3 has 12 amino acids. The V end was cut by 8 bases, the J end by 0 bases, with 7 bases between. CDR3 sequence (DNA): TGTGCCAGCCCGCAGTACCAAGAGACCCAGTACTTC. It translates to CASPQYQETQYF.

The V and J genes are TRBV5-5 and TRBJ2-7; 7 bases are shared with TRBD2. CDR1 and CDR2 (germline): SGHKS, YYEKEE (reference sequence). The J segment lost 7 bases and the V segment lost 3 bases, leaving 10 bases of the junction unmatched. The CDR3 has 14 residues. The CDR3 sequence: CASSSGTNPSEQYF. The DNA for the CDR3 is TGTGCCAGCAGCTCCGGGACTAACCCTTCGGAGCAGTACTTC.

The gene calls are TRBV12-3 or TRBV12-4 and TRBJ1-4; no clear D gene. The CDR3 totals 14 residues. V gave up 5 bases and J gave up 5 bases, with 12 bases separating them. The CDR3: CASSPGRLNEKLFF. In DNA, the CDR3 is TGTGCCAGCAGTCCTGGACGGTTAAATGAAAAACTGTTTTTT.

The chain recombines TRBV14 with TRBJ1-5; D perhaps matches TRBD1 (5 bases). This CDR3 is built from 14 residues. The V gene lost 4 bases and the J gene lost 6 bases, with 13 bases spanning the gap. The germline V gene has CDR1 SGHDN and CDR2 FVKESK. CDR3 sequence: CASSPIGGFQPQHF. Here the CDR3 DNA reads TGTGCCAGCAGCCCCATTGGGGGGTTTCAGCCCCAGCATTTT.

This chain joins TRBV3-1 and TRBJ1-4; 7 bases fit TRBD1. The CDR3 is 15 amino acids. Germline CDR1 reads LGHDT; CDR2 reads YNNKEL (reference sequence). V lost 1 base and J lost 8; bases outside the gene matches: 7. The CDR3: CASSQAEGAREKLFF. The CDR3 region has the DNA TGTGCCAGCAGCCAAGCGGAGGGGGCTCGGGAAAAACTGTTTTTT.

This clonotype came up a few times. The rearrangement links TRBV6-2 or TRBV6-3 to TRBJ2-1; D remains unclear. CDR1 and CDR2 from the germline V gene are MNHEY and SVGEGT. The CDR3 is 12 amino acids. The V end was cut by 10 bases, the J end by 7 bases, with 14 bases between. The CDR3 reads CATRARQNEQFF. DNA of the CDR3: TGTGCCACCCGGGCGCGCCAAAATGAGCAGTTCTTC.